This T cell receptor beta chain was documented in a study of shared clonotypes between healthy human individuals. Findings of the study overall: Clonotype sharing across donors was expected to vary with sequencing depth.

Every unsorted PBMC PCR replicate was loaded with 250 to 300 ng DNA, roughly 30,000 T cell genomes. The method was immunoSEQ multiplex PCR; TCRdb's version includes in-frame clones alone and lacks a portion of them. The sample contains roughly 480,000 clones, 79% of which appear only once. With respect to this clone: Antigen specificity is unknown.

CDR1 and CDR2 (germline): SGHVS, FNYEAQ. V gave up 3 bases and J gave up 9 bases; unmatched junction bases: 11. This CDR3 is built from 15 residues. Those who donated were healthy HIV-negative adults, with no recent acute infections or vaccinations reported. The sequenced material came from PBMCs. The clonotype was recovered from a woman between 35 and 50 years old in good health. Some clones in this sample may be carry-over from other donors' samples. The chain joins TRBV7-6 to TRBJ1-3, with 7 bases lining up with TRBD1. The CDR3: CASSFEGQAVGTIYF. For the CDR3, the DNA is TGTGCCAGCAGCTTCGAAGGACAGGCCGTGGGCACCATATATTTT.